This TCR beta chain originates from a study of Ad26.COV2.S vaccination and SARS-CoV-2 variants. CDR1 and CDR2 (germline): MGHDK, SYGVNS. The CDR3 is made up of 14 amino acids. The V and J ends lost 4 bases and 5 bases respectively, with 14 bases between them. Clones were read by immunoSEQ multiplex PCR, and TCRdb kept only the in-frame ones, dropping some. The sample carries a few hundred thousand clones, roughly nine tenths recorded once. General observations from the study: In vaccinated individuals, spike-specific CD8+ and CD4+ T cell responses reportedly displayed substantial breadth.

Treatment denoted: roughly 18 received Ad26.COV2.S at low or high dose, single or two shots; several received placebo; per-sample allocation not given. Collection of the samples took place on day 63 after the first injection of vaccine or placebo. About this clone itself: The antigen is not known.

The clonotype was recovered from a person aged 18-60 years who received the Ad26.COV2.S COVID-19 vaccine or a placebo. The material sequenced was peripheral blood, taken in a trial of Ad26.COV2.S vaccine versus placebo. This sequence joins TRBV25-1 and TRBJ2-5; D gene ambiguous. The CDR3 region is CASSAAFGKETQYF. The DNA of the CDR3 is TGTGCCAGCAGTGCCGCTTTTGGAAAGGAGACCCAGTACTTC.